The T cell receptor (beta chain) described here comes from a study of blood T cell repertoires in COVID-19 (TCRdb year 2020). Regarding the complete study: Collaborator samples came from the United States, Italy and Spain and covered acute and convalescent phases of COVID-19. The material from the prospective study consisted of cDNA or gDNA derived from T cells, B-cell-depleted T cells, or PBMCs. Subjects who had been exposed to COVID-19, were actively infected with it, or had recovered from it provided the deeply sampled blood TCRbeta repertoires that made up the dataset. The repertoires were made available in a free public database intended to serve as a resource for research on the immune response to SARS-CoV-2. The samples were drawn from the first 160 participants of the ongoing ImmuneRACE study and from 1,254 subjects provided by 6 global collaborators. The sample metadata nearly always contained a de-identified subject ID, COVID-19 status, age in years and sex. Where available, HLA class I and class II types were taken from metadata supplied by the sample provider and were not determined by assay-based typing.

The germline V gene supplies CDR1 SNHLY and CDR2 FYNNEI. Trimming costs V 7 bases and J 1 base, and their ends lie 13 bases apart. The CDR3, cysteine through phenylalanine, is 14 amino acids long. Just CDR3 DNA is preserved here, 42 bases in frame from base 1. General conclusions and limits of the study: How much clinical and demographic metadata was included differed by source and by participant, and the metadata was provided uncurated.

Each collaborating institution followed its own protocols to collect whole blood in K2EDTA tubes. For TCRbeta analysis, collaborators shipped samples as frozen whole blood, isolated PBMCs, or DNA extracted from either of those sample types. TCRbeta CDR3 regions were amplified from genomic DNA by means of the immunoSEQ Assay, a bias-controlled multiplex PCR. The original pipeline was this. The number of nucleated cells in each sample was estimated from the amplification of reference gene primers within the assay. To quantify the absolute abundance of each unique TCRbeta CDR3 rearrangement, sequence reads were collapsed and filtered. For each sample, productive Simpson clonality was calculated by taking the square root of Simpson's diversity index across productive rearrangements. Held by TCRdb, this immuneACCESS table contains in-frame sequences only and omits some clones. Under half of the omission traces to an unresolved V gene where checked; the cause of the rest is unknown. D and trimming come from the DNA, and the V and J calls and clone size come from that table. The sample has over 10,000 clones on record, about 88% of them singletons. About 2.5% of the sample is taken by the ten largest.

Concerning this clone itself: Its target antigen remains unknown. No base-level quality is on record; no much larger clone is a single base apart.

The receptor comes from a human donor in a cohort sampled during active COVID-19. This chain joins TRBV2 to TRBJ1-1; the best D guess is TRBD1, with 6 bases matching. The specimen sequenced was peripheral blood. The DNA reads TGTGCCAGCACCGAAACAGGGTCGAACACTGAAGCTTTCTTT. It translates as CASTETGSNTEAFF.